This T cell receptor (beta chain) derives from a study of cytomegalovirus exposure and HLA in healthy donors. The PCR made use of 60 Vbeta and 13 Jbeta primers. Some clones are missing from TCRdb's copy, which holds only in-frame ones; the method was immunoSEQ multiplex PCR. The sample yields 170,000 or so clones, 77% seen once. Overall study findings and caveats: Analyses of presence/absence relied on an assumption of roughly uniform sequencing depth across donors. Data from an earlier analysis indicated that most TCR beta V segments were productive either about 87% or about 30% of the time. As a later analysis revealed, most CMV-associated TCR beta chains appeared HLA-restricted. Several of the most significant clusters appeared linked to common viral pathogens, based on a later analysis.

Germline V gene sequence: CDR1 MNHEY, CDR2 SVGAGI. V trimming: 7 bases; J trimming: 1 base; junction bases outside the gene matches: 6. The CDR3 totals 15 residues. Of note for this clone: Its antigen is not identified.

This clonotype was obtained from a woman aged 25-40 years in good health and CMV-seropositive. The source material was PBMCs. The rearrangement uses TRBV6-5 and TRBJ2-1, with 8 bases aligning to TRBD2. CDR3 sequence (DNA): TGTGCCAGCACAGGAGCGGGAGTTTCCTACAATGAGCAGTTCTTC. Translating gives CASTGAGVSYNEQFF.